This T cell receptor beta chain was retrieved from a study of vaccination and CD4 T cells after COVID-19. Study-level information: Collection of post-vaccine samples followed dose two by a median around 70 days, spanning a range of 14 to 241. The study, taken as a whole, reports: Among convalescent patients, a median around 86% of reactive clones emerged only after vaccination.

Treatment denoted: approximately nine-day PBMC culture with coronavirus spike peptide pools or control peptides (ViraFEST assay). The germline V gene has CDR1 MNHEY and CDR2 SMNVEV (reference sequence). The CDR3 is made up of 14 amino acids. Deletions cut 0 bases from V and 4 bases from J, with 7 bases between. This clonotype is termed medium-sized. Its antigen is unknown. The study sequenced cultured CD4+ T cell DNA using the Oncomine TCR Beta short-read assay. TCRdb reprocessed the PCR reads via MiXCR and lists one record per CDR3 protein. The data show 10,000 to 15,000 distinct CDR3 sequences, 20% to 25% seen once.

Sequenced material: CD4+ T cells from blood, cultured in vitro, taken before SARS-CoV-2 vaccination. The receptor was isolated from a human donor who received a COVID-19 vaccine. The chain links TRBV27 to TRBJ1-5; D is ambiguous. The CDR3 DNA follows: TGTGCCAGCAGTTTATCGCCGGGAAATCAGCCCCAGCATTTT. Its protein is CASSLSPGNQPQHF.